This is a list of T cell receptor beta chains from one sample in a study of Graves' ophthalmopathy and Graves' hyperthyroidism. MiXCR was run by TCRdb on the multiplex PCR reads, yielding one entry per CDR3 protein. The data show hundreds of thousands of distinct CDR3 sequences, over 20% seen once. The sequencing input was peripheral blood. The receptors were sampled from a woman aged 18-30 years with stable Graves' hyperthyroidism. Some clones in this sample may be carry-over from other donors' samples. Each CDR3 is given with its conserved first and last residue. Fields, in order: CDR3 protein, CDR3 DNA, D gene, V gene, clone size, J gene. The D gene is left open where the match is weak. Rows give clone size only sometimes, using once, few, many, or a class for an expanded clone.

CSATHRDRGGEQYF,TGCAGTGCTACCCACCGGGACAGGGGTGGTGAGCAGTACTTC,TRBD1,TRBV20-1,many,TRBJ2-7
CASSLGREEQYF,TGTGCCAGCAGTTTAGGACGAGAGGAGCAGTACTTC,-,TRBV12-3/TRBV12-4,-,TRBJ2-7
CASSQESGPYGYTF,TGTGCCAGCAGCCAAGAGAGTGGACCATATGGCTACACCTTC,-,TRBV3-1,-,TRBJ1-2
CSVEGTPGQGIYEQYF,TGCAGCGTTGAGGGGACCCCGGGACAGGGGATCTACGAGCAGTACTTC,TRBD1,TRBV29-1,many,TRBJ2-7
CAWSVGGRRHTEAFF,TGTGCCTGGAGTGTAGGGGGGCGCAGGCACACTGAAGCTTTCTTT,-,TRBV30,few,TRBJ1-1
CAISDRGHVEAFF,TGTGCCATCAGTGACCGCGGACACGTTGAAGCTTTCTTT,-,TRBV10-3,many,TRBJ1-1
CASWGGADQPQHF,TGTGCCTCCTGGGGGGGGGCGGATCAGCCCCAGCATTTT,-,TRBV6-2/TRBV6-3,many,TRBJ1-5
CASSEALAGANYGYTF,TGTGCCAGCAGTGAAGCGCTGGCAGGGGCCAACTATGGCTACACCTTC,-,TRBV6-1,many,TRBJ1-2
CAPRRSPPGNGGYTF,TGTGCCCCCCGCCGGAGTCCCCCGGGCAATGGTGGCTACACCTTC,-,TRBV6-4,many,TRBJ1-2
CASRIAGRETQYF,TGTGCCAGCAGAATAGCGGGAAGGGAGACCCAGTACTTC,TRBD2,TRBV6-5,many,TRBJ2-5
CASSRGLAGGHSF,TGTGCCAGCAGCCGGGGACTAGCGGGAGGCCACTCCTTC,TRBD2,TRBV11-2,many,TRBJ2-7
CASSSSGAFPYEQYF,TGTGCCAGCAGCTCCTCGGGGGCCTTCCCCTACGAGCAGTACTTC,-,TRBV4-2,-,TRBJ2-7
CASMTEQLPYEQYF,TGTGCCAGCATGACGGAGCAGCTTCCCTACGAGCAGTACTTC,-,TRBV6-1,many,TRBJ2-7
CASSEESVDTQYF,TGTGCCAGCAGTGAAGAAAGTGTCGATACGCAGTATTTT,-,TRBV6-1,many,TRBJ2-3
CASSIQGGDTEAFF,TGTGCCAGCAGTATACAGGGGGGGGACACTGAAGCTTTCTTT,TRBD1,TRBV12-3/TRBV12-4,many,TRBJ1-1
CASSPRGQGNQPQHF,TGTGCCAGCTCACCGCGGGGACAGGGAAATCAGCCCCAGCATTTT,TRBD1,TRBV18,few,TRBJ1-5
CAISAGGFNTEAFF,TGTGCCATCAGTGCAGGGGGCTTTAACACTGAAGCTTTCTTT,TRBD1,TRBV10-3,many,TRBJ1-1
CASSQVSDGGFGGYTF,TGCGCCAGCAGCCAAGTCTCGGACGGGGGGTTCGGCGGCTACACCTTC,-,TRBV4-1,-,TRBJ1-2
CASSPGTGGNTIYF,TGTGCCAGCAGCCCCGGGACAGGTGGAAACACCATATATTTT,TRBD1,TRBV3-1,-,TRBJ1-3
CASSPLRGRRHSYEQYF,TGTGCCAGCAGTCCCCTTCGTGGGAGGCGCCACTCCTACGAGCAGTACTTC,-,TRBV6-2/TRBV6-3,-,TRBJ2-7